This record covers a single TCR beta chain. Antigen: not known. The data originate from a study of cytomegalovirus exposure and HLA in healthy donors. The length of the CDR3 is 16 residues. PCR involved 60 Vbeta and 13 Jbeta primers. Per the study methods: Around 11 million shared chains were among tens of millions of unique TCR beta chains counted in a later analysis. Only in-frame clones appear in the TCRdb table, and some are missing; sequencing was by immunoSEQ multiplex PCR. The DNA was the basis for D and trimming; V, J and clone size are from that table. The table includes 150,000 to 200,000 clones, 70% to 85% detected once. Study results and limitations: Highly shared sequence variants in one cluster were likely a sequencing artifact.

This TCR was recovered from a woman aged 25 to 39 in good health and CMV-seronegative. Specimen: PBMCs. This chain joins TRBV12-1 and TRBJ1-5; the table's TRBD1 call for D was not verified on the DNA. TRBV12-1 is assigned pseudogene status. The CDR3, as DNA: TGTGCCAGCGGGGGACAGGGGACTTTCGGCAATCAGCCCCAGCATTTT. This sequence encodes CASGGQGTFGNQPQHF.